This T cell receptor beta chain was recovered during a study of OX40 agonist ivuxolimab in advanced cancers. For the study in its entirety: Ivuxolimab was an agonistic, fully human IgG2 monoclonal antibody directed against OX40 (CD134), a costimulatory receptor. The point of sequencing TCRbeta in the periphery was to test whether ivuxolimab changed TCR sequence diversity and drove clonal T-cell expansion. The paper describes the monotherapy dose-escalation part (N of about 47 patients) of the phase I trial of ivuxolimab. Intravenous ivuxolimab was administered to patients every 2 weeks at six dose levels: 0.01, 0.1, 0.3, 1.5, 3 and 10 mg/kg. Prior anti-PD-1, anti-PD-L1 or anti-CTLA-4 therapy was permitted, and checkpoint inhibitors had been received by roughly 42% of dose-escalation patients. Of the roughly 52 dose-escalation patients, hepatocellular carcinoma was present in approximately 20, melanoma in around 15, renal cell carcinoma in 9 and head and neck cancer in 9. Partial responses occurred in three dose-escalation patients: two with cutaneous melanoma and one with hepatocellular carcinoma. In the dose-escalation cohort, over 65% of patients were male, and the mean age was roughly 60 years, with a range of about 20 to 79. General findings and caveats noted by the study authors: After ivuxolimab, more expanded clones were found on average in CD8+ T cells than in CD4+ T cells. Low levels of normalized T-cell clonal expansion were also seen in some patients who did not respond. At doses from 0.1 to 3.0 mg/kg, clonal expansion was seen in both CD4+ and CD8+ blood T cells between baseline and week 6. Antigen specificity was not determined for the clonally expanded peripheral T cells. In the 0.1-3.0 mg/kg groups, partial responders had among the lowest normalized peripheral clonal expansion, particularly in CD8+ T cells.

In the case of this clone: No antigen is known for it. The sample holds no much larger clone one base away, and base qualities are not on file.

V is clipped by 0 bases and J by 5 bases, and the sequence between their germline boundaries is 10 bases long. Via the germline V gene (reference sequence), CDR1 is MNHNY and CDR2 SVGAGI. The CDR3 spans 14 residues, from the cysteine through the phenylalanine. Only the CDR3 portion is preserved as DNA: 42 bases, with reading frame beginning at the first base. Genomic DNA was isolated from the sorted cells so that the TCRbeta CDR3 region could be sequenced. TCRbeta CDR3 regions were sequenced using the immunoSEQ Assay. Here the immuneACCESS table is served through TCRdb, limited to in-frame sequences with V and J called. Missing clones are a known gap in these copies; in checked studies unresolved V genes cover under half, and the rest lacks a known reason. The sample table lists 40,000 to 60,000 clones, about 90% of them with a count of one. The ten most abundant clones make up over 6.5% of the sample.

Patients with a history of autoimmune disease or receiving systemic immunosuppression were excluded from the trial. In every dose cohort, peripheral blood was drawn for TCR sequencing at baseline, cycle 4 day 1, and cycle 7 day 1. Samples were obtained from an open-label, multicenter, first-in-human phase I dose-escalation trial of ivuxolimab. Adults with locally advanced or metastatic head and neck squamous cell, hepatocellular, melanoma or renal cell carcinoma were enrolled in the trial. Before TCR sequencing, CD4+ and CD8+ T cells were separately sorted from peripheral blood. This sample comprised CD4+ or CD8+ T cells sorted from blood, obtained in a trial of the OX40 agonist ivuxolimab. The sequence derives from an adult with an advanced solid tumor such as melanoma, head and neck, liver or kidney cancer. The V and J segments used are TRBV6-6 and TRBJ2-5, with the D gene tentatively TRBD1 or TRBD2, based on 6 matching bases in each. In nucleotide form, the sequence is TGTGCCAGCAGTTACTCTGGGGGGCAGGAGACCCAGTACTTC. The encoded protein is CASSYSGGQETQYF.